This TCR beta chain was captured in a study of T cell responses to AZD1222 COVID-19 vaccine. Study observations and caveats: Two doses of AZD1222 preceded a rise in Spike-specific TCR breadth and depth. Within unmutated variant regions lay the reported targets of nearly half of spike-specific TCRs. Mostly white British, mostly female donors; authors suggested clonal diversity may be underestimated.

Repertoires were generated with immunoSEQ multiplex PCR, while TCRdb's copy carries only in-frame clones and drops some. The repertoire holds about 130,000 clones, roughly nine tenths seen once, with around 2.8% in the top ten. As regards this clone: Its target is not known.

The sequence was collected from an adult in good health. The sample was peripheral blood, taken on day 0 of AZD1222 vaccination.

The CDR3 loop reads CSVAGGSGHEQFF. The CDR3 DNA follows: TGCAGCGTTGCGGGCGGGAGTGGTCATGAGCAGTTCTTC. This chain connects TRBV29-1 to TRBJ2-1, with 7 bases aligning to TRBD2. The V gene end was trimmed by 4 bases and the J gene end by 8 bases; junction bases not matched to a gene: 8. Germline V gene sequence: CDR1 SQVTM, CDR2 ANQGSEA. This CDR3 region has 13 residues.